This TCR beta chain was captured in a study of T cells expressing NK-cell markers (dated by TCRdb to 2019 to 2021). Regarding the study in general: In sorted CD3+CD56+NKG2C+, CD3+CD56+NKG2C- and CD3+CD56-NKG2C+ T-cell subsets from roughly 8 donors, TCR beta-chain repertoires were profiled. The study sequenced eight donors, all healthy volunteers chosen at random: three men and five women. The libraries were sequenced on Illumina HiSeq 2000/2500, MiSeq or NextSeq, producing 2 x 150 bp reads. Among the eight sequenced donors, seven were HCMV-seropositive and one was HCMV-seronegative. What the authors observed across the whole study: Whether the expanded NKG2C-expressing T cell clones were specific for HCMV antigens remained unclear. Those dominant clonotypes were again the most abundant among CD3+CD56-NKG2C+ cells in a few donors, at roughly 25-65%. In over five donors, the dominant CD3+CD56+NKG2C+ clonotypes were among the top 10 CD8+ clonotypes and accounted for about 1.0-7.5% of CD8+ T cells.

Spanning cysteine to phenylalanine, the CDR3 consists of 16 amino acids. No DNA is recorded. A commercial ELISA kit detecting HCMV-specific IgG in serum was used to determine HCMV serostatus. Peripheral blood mononuclear cells were isolated from blood by Ficoll density gradient centrifugation. About this clonotype: The antigen it binds to is not known.

The sequencing machine was an Illumina HiSeq 2000. The TCR beta cDNA libraries were made using 5'RACE template switching, a step that added both a universal primer site and unique molecular identifiers. cDNA synthesis was primed from the TCR beta constant segment and was followed by two successive PCR amplification steps. Regarding the original processing steps: MIGEC was used to demultiplex reads and group reads by UMI, and MiTCR was used to assemble and quantify clonotypes. To remove erroneous sequences, TCR cDNA sequences were retained only when supported by two or more reads. The tcR package was used for downstream repertoire analysis, with clonotypes matched between fractions based on CDR3 nucleotide sequence plus V segment. VDJmatch was used to annotate antigen specificity against VDJdb, with one amino acid substitution in CDR3 permitted. Reprocessed by TCRdb, the reads give a single entry per CDR3 protein sequence, without DNA. The V and J calls were not made by the authors but by TCRdb's processing. This sample's table carries about 460,000 distinct CDR3 sequences. The ten largest account for about 1.5% of the sample.

This TCR derives from a woman between 50 and 59 years old in good health. Donor details come from another sample of the same person, matched by shared clones. The chain joins TRBV12-3 or TRBV12-4 to TRBJ2-1; with no DNA, the TCRdb D assignment of TRBD2 cannot be verified. The sample taken for sequencing was blood T cells: a sorted CD56 or NKG2C T cell subset, CD4+ or CD8+ T cells, or bulk PBMC T cells (not recorded which). The CDR3 in this case is CASSPPGLAGDNEQFF.